Presented here are 30 T cell receptor beta chains from one specimen sequenced in a study of blood T cell repertoires in COVID-19. Repertoires were generated with immunoSEQ multiplex PCR, while TCRdb's copy carries only in-frame clones and drops some. The sample has approximately 250,000 clones; approximately 84% are singletons. What was sequenced was peripheral blood. Receptors were obtained from a human donor in a cohort sampled during active COVID-19.

The chain joins TRBV27 to TRBJ2-7; 7 positions match TRBD2. The CDR3 consists of 15 residues. V shed 6 bases, J shed 0 bases, and the junction held 8 bases outside the gene matches. Per germline, CDR1 MNHEY and CDR2 SMNVEV (reference sequence). CDR3 nucleotide sequence: TGTGCCAGCAGCTATTCCGGGACTAACTCCTACGAGCAGTACTTC. As protein: CASSYSGTNSYEQYF.

The gene calls are TRBV5-1 and TRBJ2-3; 9 bases match TRBD2. From germline, CDR1 is SGHRS and CDR2 YFSETQ. V was pared by 3 bases and J by 3 bases, with 5 bases of the junction left unmatched. The CDR3 has 15 residues. The CDR3 DNA sequence: TGCGCCAGCAGCTCCCAGGCGGGGGGGACAGATACGCAGTATTTT. Encoded protein: CASSSQAGGTDTQYF.

The chain has TRBV9 and TRBJ2-2, with TRBD2 matching over 10 bases. The CDR3 totals 16 residues. Trimming removed 3 bases from V and 4 bases from J; junction bases left unmatched: 6. Germline loops: CDR1 SGDLS, CDR2 YYNGEE. The CDR3 spells CASSADLAGGTGELFF. Here the CDR3 DNA reads TGTGCCAGCAGCGCGGATTTAGCGGGGGGCACCGGGGAGCTGTTTTTT.

The V gene is TRBV5-5, the J gene TRBJ2-7; 9 nucleotides agree with TRBD1. J was trimmed by 2 bases and V by 2 bases; bases with no gene match: 17. Per the germline V gene, CDR1 is SGHKS and CDR2 is YYEKEE (reference sequence). CDR3 length: 19 residues. CDR3 amino acids: CASSFLYSLSGQGTYEQYF. Written as DNA, the CDR3 is TGTGCCAGCAGCTTTCTCTATTCCCTCTCGGGACAGGGTACCTACGAGCAGTACTTC.

CDR3 amino acids: CASSSIAGGPYNEQFF. Here the CDR3 DNA reads TGTGCCAGCAGTTCAATAGCGGGAGGACCGTACAATGAGCAGTTCTTC. V gene TRBV27 combines with J gene TRBJ2-1; TRBD2 matches 10 bases. Germline V gene lookup returns CDR1 MNHEY and CDR2 SMNVEV (reference sequence). The V segment lost 4 bases and the J segment 4 bases; nucleotides outside the gene matches: 7. The CDR3 totals 16 residues.

The rearrangement links TRBV7-2 to TRBJ1-6; tentatively, D is TRBD1 (6 bases). Germline CDR1 and CDR2: SGHTA and FQGNSA. The V gene lost 2 bases and the J gene lost 5 bases, with 10 bases spanning the gap. CDR3 size: 15 residues. The CDR3 DNA is TGTGCCAGCAGCTTAACCGGGACAAATAATTCACCCCTCCACTTT. Residues: CASSLTGTNNSPLHF.

The chain is built from TRBV5-8 and TRBJ1-6, with a tentative D call TRBD1 (6 bases). Germline loops: CDR1 SGHTS, CDR2 YDEGEE. The CDR3 is 17 residues long. Between the trimmed V and J ends, which lost 4 bases and 7 bases, there was a span of 21 bases. CDR3 loop: CASSPQPHRVWNSPLHF. The CDR3 DNA is TGTGCCAGCAGCCCACAACCGCACAGGGTTTGGAATTCACCCCTCCACTTT. The full variable domain, completed using reference TRBV5-8 and TRBJ1-6, is EAGVTQSPTHLIKTRGQQATLRCSPISGHTSVYWYQQALGLGLQFLLWYDEGEERNRGNFPPRFSGRQFPNYSSELNVNALELEDSALYLCASSPQPHRVWNSPLHFGNGTRLTVT.

V usage is TRBV5-1 and J usage is TRBJ2-1, with TRBD2 matching 11 bases. V was clipped by 5 bases and J by 5 bases; unmatched bases: 6. The CDR3 spans 15 residues. CDR1 is SGHRS, CDR2 YFSETQ, per germline. CDR3 in amino acids: CASRIGTSGNNEQFF. The CDR3 bases are TGCGCCAGCAGGATAGGGACTAGCGGTAACAATGAGCAGTTCTTC.

The CDR3 loop is CASRWTGGFSEQYF. The CDR3 bases are TGTGCCAGCAGATGGACAGGGGGGTTCTCCGAGCAGTACTTC. The chain is built from TRBV27 and TRBJ2-7; 10 positions match TRBD1. V was pared by 6 bases and J by 6 bases, with 8 bases of the junction left unmatched. CDR1 and CDR2 (germline): MNHEY, SMNVEV (reference sequence). The CDR3 has 14 residues.

The chain combines TRBV18 with TRBJ2-7; 9 bases line up with TRBD1. V shed 4 bases, J shed 6 bases, and the junction held 7 bases outside the gene matches. The CDR3 totals 14 residues. Germline V lookup: CDR1 KGHSH, CDR2 LQKENI. In DNA, the CDR3 is TGTGCCAGCTCACGGGGACAGGGTATCTCCGAGCAGTACTTC. This translates into CASSRGQGISEQYF. Together with reference TRBV18 and TRBJ2-7, the CDR3 gives the full variable domain: NAGVMQNPRHLVRRRGQEARLRCSPMKGHSHVYWYRQLPEEGLKFMVYLQKENIIDESGMPKERFSAEFPKEGPSILRIQQVVRGDSAAYFCASSRGQGISEQYFGPGTRLTVT.

V is TRBV2 and J is TRBJ2-7; TRBD1 matches 7 bases. There are 14 residues in the CDR3. Germline CDR1 reads SNHLY; CDR2 reads FYNNEI. The V and J ends lost 5 bases and 1 base, in that order; junction bases with no gene match: 5. Here the CDR3 DNA reads TGTGCCAGCAGTTTGTGGGACAGTTCCTACGAGCAGTACTTC. Protein: CASSLWDSSYEQYF.

The CDR3 bases are TGTGCCATCAGTGAGTTAGCGGGGGCCCACAATGAGCAGTTCTTC. It specifies CAISELAGAHNEQFF. The rearrangement links TRBV10-3 to TRBJ2-1; 9 nucleotides align to TRBD2. Unmatched junction bases numbered 3, after V lost 1 base and J lost 5 bases. The germline CDR1 and CDR2 sequences are ENHRY and SYGVKD. The CDR3 runs to 15 residues.

The genes are TRBV18 and TRBJ1-1; D is ambiguous. The germline V gene has CDR1 KGHSH and CDR2 LQKENI. This CDR3 spans 11 amino acids. With 6 bases removed from V and 7 bases from J, the gap between germline ends came to 9 bases. The CDR3 DNA follows: TGTGCCAGCTCTGATGCCGGTGAAGCTTTCTTT. This sequence encodes CASSDAGEAFF. The variable domain in full, completed from reference TRBV18 and TRBJ1-1, reads NAGVMQNPRHLVRRRGQEARLRCSPMKGHSHVYWYRQLPEEGLKFMVYLQKENIIDESGMPKERFSAEFPKEGPSILRIQQVVRGDSAAYFCASSDAGEAFFGQGTRLTVV.

This chain joins TRBV3-1 (or the pseudogene TRBV3-2) and TRBJ2-3; TRBD2 agrees at 9 bases. This CDR3 has 22 residues. The V gene's germline CDR1 is LGHDT and CDR2 YNNKEL (reference sequence). J gave up 2 bases and V 0 bases, and 21 bases lay outside the gene matches. In DNA form, the CDR3 reads TGTGCCAGCAGCCAAGATAAAGGCGAAGTATTAGCGGGAGATGGAAACACAGATACGCAGTATTTT. Its protein is CASSQDKGEVLAGDGNTDTQYF.

This rearrangement joins TRBV12-3 or TRBV12-4 to TRBJ2-1, with 7 bases lining up with TRBD1. Trimming took 6 bases from V and 7 from J; bases not matched to a gene: 6. The length of the CDR3 is 13 residues. The CDR3 sequence: CASRLWDSNEQFF. The CDR3 DNA is TGTGCCAGCAGGCTATGGGACAGTAATGAGCAGTTCTTC.

J is TRBJ1-3 and V is TRBV12-3 or TRBV12-4; D is unresolved. This CDR3 comprises 13 residues. V was clipped by 3 bases and J by 0 bases, with 3 bases between them. The CDR3: CASSFYSGNTIYF. For the CDR3, the DNA is TGTGCCAGCAGTTTCTACTCTGGAAACACCATATATTTT.

The chain carries TRBV28 and TRBJ2-2; tentatively, D is TRBD1 (6 bases). Germline CDR1 MDHEN, CDR2 SYDVKM. Deletions cut 5 bases from V and 6 bases from J, with 13 bases between. The CDR3 runs 14 residues. The DNA for the CDR3 is TGTGCCAGCAGTCAACAGGGATATTCCGGGGAGCTGTTTTTT. Its protein product is CASSQQGYSGELFF. The full variable domain, in which reference TRBV28 and TRBJ2-2 provide the parts outside the CDR3, is DVKVTQSSRYLVKRTGEKVFLECVQDMDHENMFWYRQDPGLGLRLIYFSYDVKMKEKGDIPEGYSVSREKKERFSLILESASTNQTSMYLCASSQQGYSGELFFGEGSRLTVL.

Worth noting for this clone: A junction boundary mismatches the germline segment, possibly from a read error. The chain uses TRBV4-1 and TRBJ2-1; D assignment may be TRBD1 or TRBD2 (6 bases each). CDR3 size: 16 residues. CDR1 and CDR2 (germline): MGHRA, YSYEKL. CDR3 nucleotides: TGCGCCAGCAGTCAAGGGGGGCGTCGGTCCTACAATGAGCAGTTCTTC. Amino acids: CASSQGGRRSYNEQFF.

This clone is a singleton in its sample. This chain uses TRBV24-1 with TRBJ2-1, with 11 bases that match TRBD2. The CDR3 loop spans 15 amino acids. Trimming at V came to 3 bases and at J to 9 bases, leaving 6 bases not matched to a gene. CDR1 and CDR2 from the germline V gene are KGHDR and SFDVKD. The CDR3 spells CATSDLSGGAFEQFF. CDR3 sequence (DNA): TGTGCCACCAGTGATCTTAGCGGGGGGGCATTTGAGCAGTTCTTC.

The rearrangement joins TRBV28 to TRBJ2-5; 7 positions agree with TRBD1. There are 17 residues in the CDR3. Losses at the gene ends were 3 bases for V and 3 bases for J; bases not matched to a gene: 13. Germline CDR1 is MDHEN and CDR2 is SYDVKM. The CDR3 region has the DNA TGTGCCAGCAGTTTCCCCCTCTTGAGGGGGCGCGAAGAGACCCAGTACTTC. It yields the protein CASSFPLLRGREETQYF.

This rearrangement joins TRBV11-2 to TRBJ2-7; weak D call: TRBD1 (6 bases). CDR3 length: 14 amino acids. The V gene's germline CDR1 is SGHAT and CDR2 FQNNGV. V lost 5 bases and J 0 bases, leaving 11 bases between the germline ends. The CDR3 nucleotides read TGTGCCAGCAGCGGACAGACAGGCTCCTACGAGCAGTACTTC. Translating gives CASSGQTGSYEQYF. Drawing the rest from reference TRBV11-2 and TRBJ2-7, the complete variable domain is EAGVAQSPRYKIIEKRQSVAFWCNPISGHATLYWYQQILGQGPKLLIQFQNNGVVDDSQLPKDRFSAERLKGVDSTLKIQPAKLEDSAVYLCASSGQTGSYEQYFGPGTRLTVT.

This sequence joins TRBV27 and TRBJ2-7; no reliable D call. The CDR3 runs 15 residues. Germline CDR1 is MNHEY and CDR2 is SMNVEV (reference sequence). Trimming took off 2 bases at V and 0 bases at J, with 11 bases between the two ends. The CDR3, as DNA: TGTGCCAGCAGTTTAACCGGCAGCGACTCCTACGAGCAGTACTTC. Amino acids: CASSLTGSDSYEQYF.

A few counts support this clone. This chain links TRBV6-5 with TRBJ1-1, with 7 bases fitting TRBD1. This CDR3 comprises 15 residues. Germline V gene sequence: CDR1 MNHEY, CDR2 SVGAGI. V trimming: 5 bases; J trimming: 0 bases; junction bases outside the gene matches: 6. The CDR3 nucleotides are TGTGCCAGCAGTCAGACAGGGACGATGAACACTGAAGCTTTCTTT. Amino acids: CASSQTGTMNTEAFF.

The V and J genes are TRBV6-5 and TRBJ2-2, with 9 positions matching TRBD1. Losses at the gene ends were 6 bases for V and 5 bases for J; bases not matched to a gene: 7. This CDR3 contains 15 residues. Germline V gene sequence: CDR1 MNHEY, CDR2 SVGAGI. The CDR3 DNA reads TGTGCCAGCAGCCCACAGGGGGCTATAACCGGGGAGCTGTTTTTT. The encoded protein is CASSPQGAITGELFF.

This sequence joins TRBV28 and TRBJ2-7, with D maybe TRBD1 (6 bases). The CDR3 is made up of 16 amino acids. Germline CDR1 MDHEN, CDR2 SYDVKM. The ends were cut back, 3 bases at V and 1 base at J, with 16 bases in the middle. CDR3 DNA: TGTGCCAGCAGTTTGCGTGTGGGGGCTCGTTCCTACGAGCAGTACTTC. The encoded protein is CASSLRVGARSYEQYF.

The V gene is TRBV27, the J gene TRBJ2-7; 7 positions agree with TRBD1. CDR3 length: 13 residues. V trimming: 6 bases; J trimming: 1 base; junction bases outside the gene matches: 3. Germline V gene sequence: CDR1 MNHEY, CDR2 SMNVEV (reference sequence). The CDR3 nucleotides are TGTGCCAGCAGCCTACAGGGGTCCTACGAGCAGTACTTC. It encodes CASSLQGSYEQYF.

The chain carries TRBV5-1 and TRBJ2-7; 7 bases are shared with TRBD1. Germline CDR1 reads SGHRS; CDR2 reads YFSETQ. Trimming cost V 4 bases and J 1 base; bases outside gene matches: 8. The CDR3 has 15 residues. The CDR3 DNA sequence: TGCGCCAGCAGCCGCCAAGGGACAGCATCCTACGAGCAGTACTTC. Protein: CASSRQGTASYEQYF.

The V gene is TRBV7-2, the J gene TRBJ1-1; D possibly corresponds to TRBD1 (5 bases). From germline, CDR1 is SGHTA and CDR2 FQGNSA. The CDR3 contains 15 residues. Trimming removed 0 bases from V and 4 bases from J, with 12 bases in between. CDR3 amino acids: CASSLAGGVRTEAFF. In DNA form, the CDR3 reads TGTGCCAGCAGCTTAGCGGGAGGGGTGCGCACTGAAGCTTTCTTT.

The gene calls are TRBV6-5 and TRBJ2-5; TRBD1 agrees at 8 bases. The V gene's germline CDR1 is MNHEY and CDR2 SVGAGI. V dropped 5 bases and J dropped 3; count of bases not matched to a gene: 2. The CDR3 consists of 13 residues. The CDR3 region is CASSRTGKETQYF. The CDR3 DNA sequence: TGTGCCAGCAGTCGGACAGGGAAAGAGACCCAGTACTTC.

The V call is TRBV5-8, the J call TRBJ2-3; TRBD2 matches at 9 bases. V shed 5 bases and J 9 bases; nucleotides not matched to a gene: 16. Germline V gene lookup returns CDR1 SGHTS and CDR2 YDEGEE. This CDR3 contains 16 residues. CDR3 in amino acids: CASSPAGTSLGRTQYF. The CDR3 nucleotides read TGTGCCAGCAGTCCAGCCGGGACTAGCCTGGGGAGAACGCAGTATTTT.